Listed here is a single T cell receptor beta chain. This specimen comes from a study of T cells expressing NK-cell markers. Study information: Seven sequenced donors out of eight were HCMV-seropositive, one seronegative.

One entry per CDR3 protein, without DNA, is what TCRdb gives after re-calling the 5' RACE reads. In total, the table holds a few hundred thousand distinct CDR3 sequences. This CDR3 has 14 amino acids. The germline V gene has CDR1 DFQATT and CDR2 SNEGSKA (reference sequence). The sequenced sample consisted of blood T cells: a sorted CD56 or NKG2C T cell subset, CD4+ or CD8+ T cells, or bulk PBMC T cells (not recorded which). The chain combines TRBV20-1 with TRBJ2-7; the D gene TCRdb calls, TRBD1, cannot be checked with no DNA. The receptor was derived from a man aged 18 to 30 in good health. The CDR3 sequence: CSARDAGRRDEQYF.